The next 14 T cell receptor beta chains were all read from a single sample in a study of cytomegalovirus exposure and HLA in healthy donors. Amplification used 60 Vbeta primers and 13 Jbeta primers. Data came from immunoSEQ multiplex PCR; TCRdb stores just in-frame clones and leaves some out. The table has around 86,000 clones, roughly 8.2% seen once. Sequenced: PBMCs. These receptors originate from a man aged 45-60 years in good health and CMV-seronegative.

The chain is built from TRBV19 and TRBJ1-5; D unclear. The V and J ends lost 8 bases and 7 bases respectively, with 18 bases between them. This CDR3 contains 14 residues. The V gene's germline CDR1 is LNHDA and CDR2 SQIVND (reference sequence). The CDR3 nucleotides read TGTGCCAGTCTTCAGGTTCCCGGATGGCAGCCCCAGCATTTT. It encodes CASLQVPGWQPQHF.

This clone was seen a handful of times. The chain is built from TRBV6-6 and TRBJ2-5; perhaps TRBD1 as D (5 bases). Germline CDR1 and CDR2: MNHNY and SVGAGI (reference sequence). This CDR3 is 11 amino acids long. V lost 6 bases and J 3 bases, leaving 5 bases between the germline ends. The CDR3 here is CASSREETQYF. CDR3 DNA sequence: TGTGCCAGCAGCAGGGAAGAGACCCAGTACTTC.

The chain has TRBV2 and TRBJ2-1, with TRBD2 matching 10 bases. V trimming: 6 bases; J trimming: 10 bases; junction bases outside the gene matches: 3. The CDR3 extends over 12 amino acids. Germline V gives CDR1 SNHLY, CDR2 FYNNEI. The CDR3 reads CASRPLAGEQFF. The CDR3 nucleotides are TGTGCCAGCAGACCACTAGCGGGGGAGCAGTTCTTC.

This clone was recorded a few times. This chain connects TRBV18 to TRBJ1-4; D is undetermined. The CDR3 runs 13 residues. Trimming cost V 3 bases and J 12 bases, with 14 bases left between them. Germline values: CDR1 KGHSH, CDR2 LQKENI. The CDR3, as DNA: TGTGCCAGCTCACCGGAGGTTCAAGGAGAACTGTTTTTT. It encodes CASSPEVQGELFF.

This clone has just a few counts. The V and J genes are TRBV7-2 and TRBJ2-7; 9 bases agree with TRBD1. The V and J ends lost 1 base and 0 bases, in that order; junction bases with no gene match: 1. The CDR3 runs 15 residues. The germline V gene encodes CDR1 SGHTA and CDR2 FQGNSA. CDR3 bases: TGTGCCAGCAGCTTAGTGGACAGGGGCTCCTACGAGCAGTACTTC. It translates to CASSLVDRGSYEQYF.

In this sample, this clone turned up a few times. The chain joins TRBV27 to TRBJ2-7; 7 bases agree with TRBD1. Germline V lookup: CDR1 MNHEY, CDR2 SMNVEV (reference sequence). CDR3 length: 15 amino acids. J was trimmed by 7 bases and V by 3 bases; bases with no gene match: 12. CDR3 nucleotides: TGTGCCAGCAGTTTCCAGGGACAGACAGCCGGTGAGCAGTACTTC. It is translated as CASSFQGQTAGEQYF.

The gene calls are TRBV7-6 and TRBJ2-7, with D possibly TRBD2 on 5 matching bases. CDR3 size: 14 residues. V was trimmed by 5 bases and J by 4 bases, leaving 15 bases between them. The germline V gene has CDR1 SGHVS and CDR2 FNYEAQ. CDR3 protein: CASSTGIPPYEQYF. In DNA, the CDR3 is TGTGCCAGCAGCACCGGGATCCCCCCGTACGAGCAGTACTTC.

This clone has only a few counts. J is TRBJ2-1 and V is TRBV7-6, with 8 bases lining up with TRBD2. V was clipped by 6 bases and J by 0 bases; unmatched bases: 13. The CDR3 runs 18 residues. Germline-derived CDR1 and CDR2 are SGHVS and FNYEAQ. The CDR3 region has the DNA TGTGCCAGCAGACCCGGGACTAGGGGGAAGCTCTCCTACAATGAGCAGTTCTTC. Its protein is CASRPGTRGKLSYNEQFF.

The chain couples TRBV5-1 to TRBJ1-4, with 7 bases matching TRBD1. The CDR3 is 15 residues long. The germline CDR1 and CDR2 sequences are SGHRS and YFSETQ. The J segment lost 6 bases and the V segment lost 0 bases, leaving 5 bases of the junction unmatched. The CDR3 reads CASSLGGGPDEKLFF. In DNA form, the CDR3 reads TGCGCCAGCAGCTTGGGAGGGGGCCCAGATGAAAAACTGTTTTTT.

This clone has a handful of counts. The V and J genes are TRBV2 and TRBJ1-2; the D gene is possibly TRBD1 (5 bases). The CDR3 has 11 residues. Trimming shortened V by 7 bases and J by 7 bases, and 10 bases separated the two germline ends. Germline V CDR1 and CDR2: SNHLY, FYNNEI. The CDR3 loop reads CASNWGVGYTF. The CDR3 DNA reads as TGTGCCAGCAATTGGGGGGTTGGCTACACCTTC.

V gene TRBV19 combines with J gene TRBJ1-1, with a weak D call TRBD1 (5 bases). V shed 7 bases and J shed 6 bases, with 15 bases lying between them. This CDR3 is built from 13 residues. The germline gives CDR1 LNHDA, CDR2 SQIVND (reference sequence). The CDR3 sequence: CASTKDVGPEAFF. The CDR3 nucleotides read TGTGCCAGTACCAAAGACGTGGGGCCTGAAGCTTTCTTT.

The chain uses TRBV11-2 and TRBJ2-7; 7 bases line up with TRBD2. Germline V gene data show CDR1 as SGHAT and CDR2 as FQNNGV. The CDR3 loop spans 14 amino acids. Trimming removed 4 bases from V and 5 bases from J; junction bases left unmatched: 8. CDR3 sequence (DNA): TGTGCCAGCAGCTGGAGTGATGGGGGGGACGAGCAGTACTTC. Protein product: CASSWSDGGDEQYF.

This clone was seen only once. The chain carries TRBV7-8 and TRBJ2-1; 8 bases match TRBD2. The length of the CDR3 is 15 residues. Trimming removed 5 bases from V and 9 bases from J; junction bases left unmatched: 12. Germline lookup yields CDR1 SGHVS and CDR2 FQNEAQ. The CDR3, as DNA: TGTGCCAGCAGCCCCCAACGGGGCGGGAGGAGTGAGCAGTTCTTC. Its protein is CASSPQRGGRSEQFF.

This clone was seen only a few times. This chain joins TRBV6-5 and TRBJ2-7, with D possibly matching TRBD1 (5 bases). Trimming pared 6 bases from V and 12 bases from J, leaving 15 bases between. From germline, CDR1 is MNHEY and CDR2 SVGAGI. The CDR3 has 11 residues. CDR3 coding DNA: TGTGCCAGCAGCTACCAGGGCAGGACGTACTTC. As protein: CASSYQGRTYF.